The 26 T cell receptor beta chains below all came from one sample that was sequenced in a study of T cells in Graves' hyperthyroidism and ophthalmopathy. TCR beta CDR3 regions were amplified from RNA. The study used the HTBI primer set for a first-round RT-PCR of the TCR CDR3. Via MiXCR, TCRdb re-called the multiplex PCR reads, giving one row per CDR3 protein. The sample records hundreds of thousands of distinct CDR3 sequences, approximately 44% being singletons. Input material: peripheral blood or thyroid tissue (not recorded which). These receptors came from a woman younger than 30 with Graves' hyperthyroidism.

The genes are TRBV25-1 and TRBJ2-1, with TRBD2 as a possible D gene (6 bases). This CDR3 is built from 15 residues. Trimming stripped 7 bases from V and 0 bases from J, with 13 bases between. CDR1 is MGHDK and CDR2 is SYGVNS in the germline V gene. The CDR3 DNA sequence: TGTGCCAGCACCCCTGGGAGGAACTCCTACAATGAGCAGTTCTTC. Translated: CASTPGRNSYNEQFF.

Notes on this clonotype: Being one base from a much bigger clone, this may be a read error. This sequence joins TRBV29-1 and TRBJ1-3; no firm D call. The germline V and J ends were trimmed by 1 base and 2 bases, with 12 bases remaining between them. The CDR3 runs 15 residues. Germline V gene sequence: CDR1 SQVTM, CDR2 ANQGSEA. The CDR3 here is CSVEGPRHPGNTIYF. The CDR3 DNA reads as TGCAGCGTTGAAGGGCCCAGGCACCCTGGAAACACCATATATTTT.

This clonotype has a count of ten or more. This chain links TRBV14 with TRBJ2-5; the D is unclear. The CDR3 consists of 12 residues. V was shortened by 4 bases and J by 4 bases, with 7 bases between the two germline ends. Germline assignment: CDR1 SGHDN and CDR2 FVKESK. CDR3 sequence reads: CASSLRRETQYF. CDR3 nucleotides: TGTGCCAGCAGCCTGAGGCGAGAGACCCAGTACTTC.

The chain uses TRBV7-9 and TRBJ1-5, with D uncertain. Germline V gene data show CDR1 as SEHNR and CDR2 as FQNEAQ (reference sequence). Trimming removed 4 bases from V and 2 bases from J, with 12 bases in between. CDR3 size: 15 residues. Written as DNA, the CDR3 is TGTGCCAGCAGCTGGGGTCGGGGAGGCAATCAGCCCCAGCATTTT. Protein sequence: CASSWGRGGNQPQHF. The full variable domain, rest sourced from reference TRBV7-9 and TRBJ1-5, is DTGVSQNPRHKITKRGQNVTFRCDPISEHNRLYWYRQTLGQGPEFLTYFQNEAQLEKSRLLSDRFSAERPKGSFSTLEIQRTEQGDSAMYLCASSWGRGGNQPQHFGDGTRLSIL.

This clonotype was counted ten times or more. The chain recombines TRBV7-3 with TRBJ1-5; 9 positions agree with TRBD1. The CDR3 has 14 residues. Germline V gives CDR1 SGHTA, CDR2 FQGTGA. J lost 9 bases, V lost 4 bases, and 7 bases had no gene match. The CDR3 bases are TGTGCCAGCAGCTCAACGGGACAGGGATCGCCCCAGCATTTT. This encodes CASSSTGQGSPQHF. Based on the CDR3 plus reference TRBV7-3 and TRBJ1-5, the full variable domain is GAGVSQTPSNKVTEKGKYVELRCDPISGHTALYWYRQSLGQGPEFLIYFQGTGAADDSGLPNDRFFAVRPEGSVSTLKIQRTERGDSAVYLCASSSTGQGSPQHFGDGTRLSIL.

This clonotype was observed a handful of times. The chain links TRBV19 to TRBJ1-3; tentative D call: TRBD1 (5 bases). This CDR3 has 15 residues. Germline CDR1 LNHDA, CDR2 SQIVND (reference sequence). The V end was cut by 5 bases, the J end by 6 bases, with 17 bases between. The CDR3 DNA sequence: TGTGCCAGTAGTGCATCATGGGACGGCCCAAACACCATATATTTT. This encodes CASSASWDGPNTIYF.

This clonotype was detected a few times. This chain uses TRBV9 with TRBJ1-5; D is unclear. The CDR3 has 13 amino acids. V was pared by 1 base and J by 0 bases, with 2 bases between. CDR1 and CDR2 (germline): SGDLS, YYNGEE. CDR3: CASSVFSNQPQHF. The CDR3 region has the DNA TGTGCCAGCAGCGTATTTAGCAATCAGCCCCAGCATTTT.

V is TRBV11-3 and J is TRBJ2-7, with D possibly being TRBD2 (5 bases). Trimming took off 8 bases at V and 4 bases at J, with 15 bases between the two ends. The CDR3 runs 13 residues. Germline values: CDR1 SGHNT, CDR2 YENEEA. DNA of the CDR3: TGTGCCAGCTCACCCACAGAGGGATACGAGCAGTACTTC. It codes for CASSPTEGYEQYF.

J is TRBJ1-5 and V is TRBV19, with 8 bases aligning to TRBD1. This CDR3 has 14 amino acids. Germline V CDR1 and CDR2: LNHDA, SQIVND (reference sequence). Trimming cost V 3 bases and J 5 bases; bases outside gene matches: 3. The CDR3 DNA reads TGTGCCAGTAGTATCGACAGGGGCGATCAGCCCCAGCATTTT. Residues: CASSIDRGDQPQHF. The full variable domain, rest sourced from reference TRBV19 and TRBJ1-5, is DGGITQSPKYLFRKEGQNVTLSCEQNLNHDAMYWYRQDPGQGLRLIYYSQIVNDFQKGDIAEGYSVSREKKESFPLTVTSAQKNPTAFYLCASSIDRGDQPQHFGDGTRLSIL.

The chain recombines TRBV15 with TRBJ1-5, with D perhaps TRBD1 (6 bases). This CDR3 region has 11 residues. Trimming took 7 bases from V and 12 from J, leaving 13 bases between them. CDR1 and CDR2 from the germline V gene are LNHNV and YYDKDF (reference sequence). CDR3 sequence (DNA): TGTGCCACCAACCAGGACAGTATCCAGCATTTT. It specifies CATNQDSIQHF. The full variable domain, completed using reference TRBV15 and TRBJ1-5, is DAMVIQNPRYQVTQFGKPVTLSCSQTLNHNVMYWYQQKSSQAPKLLFHYYDKDFNNEADTPDNFQSRRPNTSFCFLDIRSPGLGDTAMYLCATNQDSIQHFGDGTRLSIL.

To note about this clonotype: A much larger clone lies a single base off, so this may be a read error. The chain joins TRBV29-1 to TRBJ1-1; D is perhaps TRBD1 (6 bases). The CDR3 sequence is 15 residues long. The V gene's germline CDR1 is SQVTM and CDR2 ANQGSEA. With 0 bases removed from V and 1 base from J, the gap between germline ends came to 12 bases. For the CDR3, the DNA is TGCAGCGTTGAAGACGAACAGGGCAAGAACACTGAAGCTTTCTTT. Translation gives CSVEDEQGKNTEAFF.

V gene TRBV7-6 combines with J gene TRBJ2-3; D unclear. The CDR3 extends over 12 amino acids. The germline CDR1 and CDR2 sequences are SGHVS and FNYEAQ. The V gene lost 4 bases and the J gene lost 10 bases, with 12 bases spanning the gap. The CDR3 protein is CASSSTEDAQYF. CDR3 DNA: TGTGCCAGCAGCTCGACCGAGGATGCGCAGTATTTT.

Ten or more counts support this clonotype. V usage is TRBV15 and J usage is TRBJ2-5; no clear D. Germline CDR1 and CDR2: LNHNV and YYDKDF (reference sequence). The CDR3 spans 13 residues. V was cut by 1 base and J by 3 bases, with 6 bases left in between. CDR3 sequence (DNA): TGTGCCACCAGCAGAGTGGCGGAAGAGACCCAGTACTTC. Residues: CATSRVAEETQYF.

This clonotype was detected only a few times. This chain joins TRBV7-2 and TRBJ2-2; TRBD1 or TRBD2 may be the D gene (5 bases each). The CDR3 is 16 amino acids. V gave up 4 bases and J gave up 1 base, with 13 bases separating them. Germline CDR1 is SGHTA and CDR2 is FQGNSA. The CDR3 here is CASSSLGGENTGELFF. Written as DNA, the CDR3 is TGTGCCAGCAGCTCCCTTGGGGGAGAGAACACCGGGGAGCTGTTTTTT. Together with reference TRBV7-2 and TRBJ2-2, the CDR3 gives the full variable domain: GAGVSQSPSNKVTEKGKDVELRCDPISGHTALYWYRQSLGQGLEFLIYFQGNSAPDKSGLPSDRFSAERTGGSVSTLTIQRTQQEDSAVYLCASSSLGGENTGELFFGEGSRLTVL.

This clonotype was found many times. The V call is TRBV10-2, the J call TRBJ1-2, with D maybe TRBD1 (6 bases). The CDR3 is 13 residues long. The V end lost 10 bases, the J end lost 8 bases, and 20 bases lay between the germline ends. In germline, CDR1 is WSHSY, CDR2 SAAADI. This chain's CDR3 is CATNQAGAKGYTF. The CDR3 coding sequence is TGCGCCACCAATCAGGCAGGGGCGAAAGGCTACACCTTC.

V gene TRBV29-1 combines with J gene TRBJ1-2; 8 bases are shared with TRBD1. CDR3 size: 11 residues. V shed 8 bases and J 5 bases; nucleotides not matched to a gene: 4. CDR1 is SQVTM and CDR2 is ANQGSEA in the germline V gene. Written as DNA, the CDR3 is TGCAGCTCCGGACAGGGTTATGGCTACACCTTC. Translated: CSSGQGYGYTF.

This chain uses TRBV7-9 with TRBJ1-2; no definite D call. The CDR3 is 14 residues long. The germline gives CDR1 SEHNR, CDR2 FQNEAQ (reference sequence). Trimming left V 5 bases short and J 4 bases short, with 14 bases between. CDR3 region: CASSQEAVLYGYTF. CDR3 sequence (DNA): TGTGCCAGCAGCCAAGAAGCAGTTCTCTATGGCTACACCTTC.

The chain couples TRBV10-3 to TRBJ1-1; no definite D call. The CDR3 runs to 13 residues. The V gene's germline CDR1 is ENHRY and CDR2 SYGVKD. Trimming removed 8 bases at V and 5 bases at J, with 15 bases between. CDR3 sequence reads: CAIRNLGGTEAFF. CDR3 nucleotide sequence: TGTGCCATCCGAAATCTGGGCGGAACTGAAGCTTTCTTT.

With respect to this clonotype: This may be a read error, as it is one base from a much larger clone. The chain joins TRBV11-2 to TRBJ2-7; no clear D gene. This CDR3 spans 14 amino acids. The V and J ends lost 0 bases and 2 bases respectively, with 8 bases between them. Germline-derived CDR1 and CDR2 are SGHAT and FQNNGV. The CDR3 DNA reads as TGTGCCAGCAGCTTAGAGCCCAGAGCCTACGAGCAGTACTTC. Translating gives CASSLEPRAYEQYF.

The chain joins TRBV19 to TRBJ1-6, with D maybe TRBD1 (6 bases). Germline CDR1 and CDR2: LNHDA and SQIVND (reference sequence). This CDR3 is built from 15 residues. V lost 10 bases and J 11 bases, leaving 24 bases between the germline ends. The CDR3 sequence is CAIKNNAGARAPLHF. The CDR3 nucleotides are TGTGCCATTAAGAACAACGCAGGGGCTAGGGCACCCCTCCACTTT.

This clonotype was observed many times. This rearrangement joins TRBV2 to TRBJ1-2; no clear D. CDR3 size: 13 residues. Germline CDR1 SNHLY, CDR2 FYNNEI. V shed 6 bases and J shed 4 bases, with 12 bases lying between them. The CDR3 loop reads CASSNTELYGYTF. The DNA of the CDR3 is TGTGCCAGCAGCAACACCGAGCTCTATGGCTACACCTTC. The whole variable domain, remainder taken from reference TRBV2 and TRBJ1-2, is EPEVTQTPSHQVTQMGQEVILRCVPISNHLYFYWYRQILGQKVEFLVSFYNNEISEKSEIFDDQFSVERPDGSNFTLKIRSTKLEDSAMYFCASSNTELYGYTFGSGTRLTVV.

The sample holds many counts of this clonotype. Here the CDR3 reads CSVVPLKASAHEQYF. As DNA, the CDR3 is TGCAGCGTTGTCCCACTCAAAGCCTCCGCCCACGAGCAGTACTTC. The chain employs TRBV29-1 and TRBJ2-7; unclear D gene. Trimming took 4 bases from V and 5 from J, leaving 21 bases between them. CDR1 and CDR2 (germline): SQVTM, ANQGSEA. CDR3 length equals 15 residues.

This clonotype was counted a few times. The junction departs from the called germline gene at one end, perhaps through a read error. V usage is TRBV25-1 and J usage is TRBJ1-1; D not certain. The CDR3 covers 13 residues. Germline CDR1 MGHDK, CDR2 SYGVNS. CDR3 region: CAGSLGRNTEAFF. CDR3 sequence (DNA): TGTGCCGGCAGCTTAGGCAGAAACACTGAAGCTTTCTTT.

The CDR3: CASTEDPMNTEAFF. Written as DNA, the CDR3 is TGTGCCAGCACCGAGGACCCCATGAACACTGAAGCTTTCTTT. The chain has TRBV7-9 and TRBJ1-1; D uncertain. V lost 7 bases, J lost 0 bases, and 12 bases lay in between. The CDR3 extends over 14 amino acids. Germline assignment: CDR1 SEHNR and CDR2 FQNEAQ (reference sequence).

This clonotype was picked up one time. V is TRBV10-3 and J is TRBJ1-3, with D possibly TRBD1 on 6 matching bases. Per the germline V gene, CDR1 is ENHRY and CDR2 is SYGVKD. V shed 8 bases and J shed 3 bases, with 26 bases lying between them. CDR3 length: 18 residues. CDR3: CAIGVPDRVYNYGNTIYF. The CDR3, as DNA: TGTGCCATCGGAGTGCCGGACAGAGTATACAACTATGGAAACACCATATATTTT.

The genes are TRBV20-1 and TRBJ1-3; D is unclear. There are 12 residues in the CDR3. Trimming left V 0 bases short and J 7 bases short, with 7 bases between. From germline, CDR1 is DFQATT and CDR2 SNEGSKA (reference sequence). CDR3 DNA: TGCAGTGCTAGAGATAGAGGGAACACCATATATTTT. It translates to CSARDRGNTIYF.